This is a list of T cell receptor beta chains from one sample in a study of T cell changes during pregnancy in multiple sclerosis. Method: immunoSEQ multiplex PCR; TCRdb's copy keeps in-frame clones and lacks some. The sample includes about 68,000 clones, approximately 90% of them seen just once. The material was peripheral blood, obtained in the third trimester of pregnancy. These receptors came from a female donor with multiple sclerosis, enrolled in a pregnancy study. CDR3s leave out the opening cysteine and the closing phenylalanine or tryptophan. Each record gives: V gene, CDR3 protein.

>TRBV30
AKSGFDTGELF
>TRBV5-4
ASSRDSLYGYT
>TRBV5-6
ASSSYSSGANVLT
>TRBV5-1
ASRRDTNTEAF
>TRBV5-4
ASSLGSTGQGAGELF
>TRBV11-2
ASSLEADGYT
>TRBV28
ASSPTGGLGNEQF
>TRBV6-6
ASSSEMNTEAF
>TRBV14
ASSQDGTGWRPGNTIY
>TRBV6-1
ASSEIIGGQADSGNTIY
>TRBV2
ASRDRAVNYGYT
>TRBV30
AWSTGALGEKLF
>TRBV18
ASSLLAGSANEKLF
>TRBV18
ASSPGLASFYEQY
>TRBV12-5
ASGRWGLYGYT
>TRBV4-1
ASSQTPTELNTEAF
>TRBV6-5
ASSPGTNTGELF
>TRBV12-5
ASDGGQGGTGELF
>TRBV4-2
ASSQDNGGGTGELF
>TRBV9
ASSGTTPGNTEAF
>TRBV11-2
ASSVSGTGYGYT
>TRBV6-5
ASSRFTGELF
>TRBV4-2
ASSQVGLAGRYEQY
>TRBV7-8
ASSYGLITYEQY
>TRBV6-1
ASSRGGAAYEQY
>TRBV9
ASSPGTSLQGYT
>TRBV4-2
ASGGAGETQY
>TRBV6-5
ASSLAGDLGYEQY
>TRBV29-1
SVASRSNTGELF
>TRBV5-1
ASSLPTSGGLTDTQY
>TRBV7-2
ASSLNYEGSPLH
>TRBV2
ASRGQQNTEAF
>TRBV6-1
ASSALAGGLQPFNEQY
>TRBV6-4
ASSLERDNEQF
>TRBV10-2
ASSESGTGAHTDTQY
>TRBV7-2
ASSLDGGGGGYT
>TRBV4-1
ASSEGSSGRFPSYEQY
>TRBV6-6
ASSYSQVKETQY
>TRBV29-1
SVVVQGRLNTEAF
>TRBV30
AWSVIRGGGAFNEQY
>TRBV30
AWNSGTGGFNEKLF
>TRBV7-2
ASSEGGGLQETQY
>TRBV5-5
ASSLWHGQRNEQF
>TRBV2
ASRTRTGTGELF
>TRBV6-4
ASSDLGQGNTGELF
>TRBV18
ASSPQVSRTEAF
>TRBV7-9
ASSLVSGGKGYT
>TRBV30
AWSDGAGGETQY
>TRBV12-5
ASGLKTGTTRSYEQY
>TRBV6-5
ASSYSQNTGELF
>TRBV29-1
SVRTHLNTEAF
>TRBV7-9
ASSLAQQFNTEAF
>TRBV7-2
ASSPPAGLEAF
>TRBV6-5
ASSYVTGGYT
>TRBV6-5
ASSRTENPYEQY